This TCR beta chain originates from a study of cytomegalovirus exposure and HLA in healthy donors. Whole-study context: Clustering assigned over 70% of the approximately 390 genotyped donors to the Caucasian-associated ancestry cluster. Study outcomes and limitations: An Asian-associated ancestry cluster reportedly showed fewer N-insertions than the approximately 620-donor mean in a later analysis.

This clone was observed once. Its antigen remains unidentified. Germline assignment: CDR1 MNHEY and CDR2 SVGAGI. This CDR3 contains 13 residues. The V gene end was trimmed by 4 bases and the J gene end by 5 bases; junction bases not matched to a gene: 4. Researchers ran the PCR with 60 Vbeta and 13 Jbeta primers. Profiled with immunoSEQ multiplex PCR; TCRdb holds only in-frame clones, not every one. The sample shows about 70,000 clones, around 70% of them seen only once. The chain links TRBV6-5 to TRBJ2-5; 7 nucleotides agree with TRBD1. The material sequenced was PBMCs. This TCR was sampled from a human donor in good health. Here the CDR3 DNA reads TGTGCCAGCAGTTCCACAGGGGTGGAGACCCAGTACTTC. The encoded protein is CASSSTGVETQYF.